This TCR beta chain was sequenced for a study of blood T cell repertoires in COVID-19. Study details: From the United States, Italy and Spain came samples of acute and convalescent COVID-19. PBMCs, B-cell-depleted T cells, or T cells provided the cDNA or gDNA that made up the material.

This clone was seen a single time. As handled by the study authors: Reference gene primer amplification gave estimated nucleated cell counts. The method was immunoSEQ multiplex PCR; TCRdb's version includes in-frame clones alone and lacks a portion of them. The DNA was the basis for D and trimming; V, J and clone size are from that table. The sample lists more than 40,000 clones; approximately 86% were seen once. The sample comprised peripheral blood. The receptor was isolated from a man aged 55 to 69 with active or convalescent COVID-19.

CDR3 loop: CATSRDTNYGYTF. The CDR3 nucleotides read TGTGCCACCAGCAGAGATACTAACTATGGCTACACCTTC. This rearrangement joins TRBV15 to TRBJ1-2; D gene uncertain. This CDR3 contains 13 residues. Between the trimmed V and J ends, which lost 0 bases and 0 bases, there was a span of 2 bases. Germline V gives CDR1 LNHNV, CDR2 YYDKDF (reference sequence). The entire variable domain, with the rest obtained from reference TRBV15 and TRBJ1-2, is as follows: DAMVIQNPRYQVTQFGKPVTLSCSQTLNHNVMYWYQQKSSQAPKLLFHYYDKDFNNEADTPDNFQSRRPNTSFCFLDIRSPGLGDTAMYLCATSRDTNYGYTFGSGTRLTVV.